The text below deals with one T cell receptor (beta chain). Antigen unknown. The data derive from a study of cytomegalovirus exposure and HLA in healthy donors. Findings and limits, study-wide: Certain sequence variants were highly shared and formed a cluster, and this cluster was likely a sequencing artifact. HLA alleles showed associations with roughly 17,000 TCR beta sequences in a later analysis, at a 0.05 false discovery rate. Because they were indistinguishable, some V segments, including TRBV6-2 and TRBV6-3, were excluded. Later work showed greater clonal expansion in HLA-associated TCR beta chains than in equally common others.

The PCR had 60 Vbeta and 13 Jbeta primers. TCRdb's copy holds only in-frame clones and misses some; the assay was immunoSEQ multiplex PCR. The data contain some 100,000 clones, approximately 73% of them singletons. Trimming left V 3 bases short and J 4 bases short, with 25 bases between. This CDR3 is built from 18 residues. Per the germline V gene, CDR1 is MNHNS and CDR2 is SASEGT. This sequence originates from a woman in her forties or fifties in good health and CMV-seropositive. The source material was PBMCs. V gene TRBV6-1 combines with J gene TRBJ2-7, with D perhaps matching TRBD1 (6 bases). This CDR3 reads CASSDLTQFDRTPYEQYF. The CDR3 DNA reads as TGTGCCAGCAGTGATCTCACGCAATTCGACAGGACCCCGTACGAGCAGTACTTC.